This T cell receptor (beta chain) derives from a study of T cells in Graves' hyperthyroidism and ophthalmopathy. Turning to the study itself: Staff took peripheral blood when the initial diagnosis was made, before any treatment began.

The cohort's ophthalmopathy patients, a group with duration under 3 months, had a Clinical Activity Score of at least 3 and a NOSPECS grade of at least 4. This clonotype was picked up many times. From RNA transcripts, TCR beta CDR3 regions were amplified. First-round RT-PCR of the TCR CDR3 relied on the HTBI primer set. TCRdb ran MiXCR on the multiplex PCR reads and lists one entry per CDR3 protein. The table shows nearly 600,000 distinct CDR3 sequences, with 14% occurring only once. Looked up from germline, CDR1 is SGHTA and CDR2 is FQGNSA. The CDR3 contains 16 residues. Trimming shortened V by 1 base and J by 3 bases, and 15 bases separated the two germline ends.

The rearrangement joins TRBV7-2 to TRBJ1-1, with a weak D call TRBD1 (5 bases). The material sequenced was blood. This TCR derives from a woman under 30 with Graves' ophthalmopathy. The CDR3, as DNA: TGTGCCAGCAGCTTAGGGGGACTTCGGGATTACACTGAAGCTTTCTTT. Its translation: CASSLGGLRDYTEAFF. Based on the CDR3 plus reference TRBV7-2 and TRBJ1-1, the full variable domain is GAGVSQSPSNKVTEKGKDVELRCDPISGHTALYWYRQSLGQGLEFLIYFQGNSAPDKSGLPSDRFSAERTGGSVSTLTIQRTQQEDSAVYLCASSLGGLRDYTEAFFGQGTRLTVV.